This entry describes one T cell receptor beta chain. The antigen is undetermined. The PCR employed 60 Vbeta primers together with 13 Jbeta primers. Measured with immunoSEQ multiplex PCR; TCRdb has only the in-frame clones, and not every one. The table shows approximately 150,000 clones, with approximately 80% occurring only once. The data are from a study of cytomegalovirus exposure and HLA in healthy donors. Study-level points and caveats: Analysis was carried out at a later point, and it linked a missense DCLRE1C variant to TCR beta V- and J-gene trimming.

Nominal health characterized the donors when sampled, though unrecorded immune exposures were likely. This CDR3 is 13 amino acids long. Germline CDR1 reads LNHDA; CDR2 reads SQIVND (reference sequence). The germline V and J ends were trimmed by 2 bases and 4 bases, with 6 bases remaining between them. Sequencing was performed on PBMCs. The origin of this receptor is a man younger than 35 in good health and CMV-seronegative. The chain joins TRBV19 to TRBJ2-1; D not resolved. CDR3 nucleotides: TGTGCCAGTAGTATAAATTCGTACAATGAGCAGTTCTTC. The encoded protein is CASSINSYNEQFF.